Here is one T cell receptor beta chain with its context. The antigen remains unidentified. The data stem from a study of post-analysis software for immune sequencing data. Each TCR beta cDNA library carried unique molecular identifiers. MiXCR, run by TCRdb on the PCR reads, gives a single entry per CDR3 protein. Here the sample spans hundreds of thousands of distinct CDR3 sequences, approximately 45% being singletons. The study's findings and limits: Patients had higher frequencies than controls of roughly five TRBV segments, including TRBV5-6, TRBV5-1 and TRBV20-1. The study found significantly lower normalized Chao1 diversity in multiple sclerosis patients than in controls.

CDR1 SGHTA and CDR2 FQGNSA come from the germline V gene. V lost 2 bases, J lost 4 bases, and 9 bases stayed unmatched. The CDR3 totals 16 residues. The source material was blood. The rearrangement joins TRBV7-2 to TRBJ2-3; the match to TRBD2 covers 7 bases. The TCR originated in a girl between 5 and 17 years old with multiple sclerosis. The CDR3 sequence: CASSLTPASGSDTQYF. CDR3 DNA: TGTGCCAGCAGCTTAACCCCGGCTAGCGGCTCAGATACGCAGTATTTT.